This T cell receptor (beta chain) was sequenced for a study of shared clonotypes between healthy human individuals. Clones were sequenced by immunoSEQ multiplex PCR, and TCRdb holds only the in-frame ones, with some missing. The sample contains around 550,000 clones, 96% of which appear only once. Findings of the study overall: Clonotypes not shared had lower generation probabilities than those common to all four donors.

In the case of this clone: Its target is unknown. Other DNA sequences in this specimen translate into the identical CDR3.

Donors comprised only Caucasian adults living in Nashville, Tennessee. A CD45RA-negative memory subset and a CD45RA+ naive subset were separated from the CD4+ cells. Germline lookup yields CDR1 MNHEY and CDR2 SVGAGI. This CDR3 contains 12 residues. Trimming removed 6 bases at V and 1 base at J, with 7 bases between. The TCR was taken from a woman in her twenties or thirties in good health. The sample was naive CD4+ T cells sorted from blood. Subset: CD45RA+ positively selected. The V and J genes are TRBV6-5 and TRBJ2-7; TRBD1 might be the D (6 bases). CDR3 bases: TGTGCCAGCAGAACAGGGTCCTACGAGCAGTACTTC. Protein: CASRTGSYEQYF.